This TCR beta chain was identified during a study of blood T cell repertoires in COVID-19. CDR3 length equals 13 residues. Germline V lookup: CDR1 SGHTA, CDR2 FQGNSA. The ends were cut back, 6 bases at V and 9 bases at J, with 15 bases in the middle. In the authors' methods: Counts of nucleated cells, estimated from reference gene primer amplification, were obtained. Using immunoSEQ multiplex PCR, the repertoire was profiled, and TCRdb retains in-frame clones only, with some absent. V and J calls and clone size come straight from that table; D and trimming were deduced from the DNA. Here the sample spans about 260,000 clones, approximately 87% being singletons.

The TCR originated in a man aged 60-69 years who had recovered from COVID-19. This sequence joins TRBV7-2 and TRBJ2-1, with D maybe TRBD1 (5 bases). The sequenced sample consisted of peripheral blood. The CDR3 DNA reads as TGTGCCAGCAGAGCACCAGGGATGAGTGAGCAGTTCTTC. This translates into CASRAPGMSEQFF.